This entry lists 7 T cell receptor beta chains sequenced from one sample in a study of T cell responses to AZD1222 COVID-19 vaccine. Only in-frame clones appear in the TCRdb table, and some are missing; sequencing was by immunoSEQ multiplex PCR. The top ten hold about 1.4% of the sample, which has around 170,000 clones, 90% seen once. This specimen was peripheral blood, taken on day 0 of AZD1222 vaccination. All receptors derive from an adult in good health.

In nucleotides, the CDR3 is TGTGCCTGGAGTGTTGGGGGGACGGTCTATGGCTACACCTTC. It encodes CAWSVGGTVYGYTF. The V and J genes are TRBV30 and TRBJ1-2; D might be TRBD1 (5 bases). Trimming took 0 bases from V and 4 from J, leaving 12 bases between them. Germline-derived CDR1 and CDR2 are GTSNPN and SVGIG (reference sequence). CDR3 length equals 14 residues.

V gene TRBV18 combines with J gene TRBJ2-7; TRBD1 matches at 7 bases. CDR3 size: 17 residues. With V trimmed by 5 bases and J by 4 bases, 17 bases remained unmatched. Germline V gives CDR1 KGHSH, CDR2 LQKENI. CDR3 protein: CASSATPSQGWKYEQYF. For the CDR3, the DNA is TGTGCCAGCTCAGCCACTCCATCACAGGGGTGGAAGTACGAGCAGTACTTC.

V is TRBV6-5 and J is TRBJ1-2; D may be TRBD1 (5 bases). The CDR3 is made up of 15 amino acids. Trimming pared 0 bases from V and 4 bases from J, leaving 12 bases between. Germline V CDR1 and CDR2: MNHEY, SVGAGI. Written as DNA, the CDR3 is TGTGCCAGCAGTTACTCGTCCGGGGACGGCTATGGCTACACCTTC. Residues: CASSYSSGDGYGYTF.

The chain couples TRBV6-6 to TRBJ2-5; D remains unclear. The V gene's germline CDR1 is MNHNY and CDR2 SVGAGI (reference sequence). V lost 3 bases to trimming and J lost 2 bases, with 10 bases between them. The CDR3 has 14 residues. The CDR3 protein is CASSYPVSQETQYF. For the CDR3, the DNA is TGTGCCAGCAGTTATCCAGTGAGTCAAGAGACCCAGTACTTC.

V usage is TRBV12-5 and J usage is TRBJ2-5; 7 bases map to TRBD2. Germline loops: CDR1 LGHNT, CDR2 FRNRAP. The CDR3 runs to 14 residues. V lost 7 bases to trimming and J lost 5 bases; unmatched junction nucleotides: 10. In DNA form, the CDR3 reads TGTGCTAGTGCTGCAAGCGGGGCTCGTGAGACCCAGTACTTC. Translated, it gives CASAASGARETQYF.

This clone was picked up a small number of times. This chain links TRBV5-4 with TRBJ1-1; D is undetermined. Germline values: CDR1 SGHNT, CDR2 YYREEE (reference sequence). Trimming cost V 5 bases and J 0 bases, with 5 bases left between them. There are 12 residues in the CDR3. CDR3 sequence: CASRQMNTEAFF. CDR3 DNA: TGTGCCAGCAGACAGATGAACACTGAAGCTTTCTTT.

The chain combines TRBV28 with TRBJ1-2; D might be TRBD1 (6 bases). Germline CDR1 reads MDHEN; CDR2 reads SYDVKM. Between the trimmed V and J ends, which lost 1 base and 6 bases, there was a span of 9 bases. The CDR3 is 13 residues long. CDR3 sequence: CASSLSGANGYTF. The DNA for the CDR3 is TGTGCCAGCAGTTTATCAGGGGCAAATGGCTACACCTTC.